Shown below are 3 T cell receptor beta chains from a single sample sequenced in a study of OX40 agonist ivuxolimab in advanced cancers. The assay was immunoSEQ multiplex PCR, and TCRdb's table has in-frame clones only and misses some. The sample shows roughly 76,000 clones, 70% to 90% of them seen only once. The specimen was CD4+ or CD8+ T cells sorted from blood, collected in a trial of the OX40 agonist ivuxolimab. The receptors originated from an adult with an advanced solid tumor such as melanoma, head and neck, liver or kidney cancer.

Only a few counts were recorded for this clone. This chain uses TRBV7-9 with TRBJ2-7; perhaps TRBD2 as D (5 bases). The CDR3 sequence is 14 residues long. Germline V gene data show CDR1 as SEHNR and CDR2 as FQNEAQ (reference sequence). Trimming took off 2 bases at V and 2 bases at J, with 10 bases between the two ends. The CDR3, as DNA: TGTGCCAGCAGCTTACGGCGGGCGCCCTACGAGCAGTACTTC. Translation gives CASSLRRAPYEQYF.

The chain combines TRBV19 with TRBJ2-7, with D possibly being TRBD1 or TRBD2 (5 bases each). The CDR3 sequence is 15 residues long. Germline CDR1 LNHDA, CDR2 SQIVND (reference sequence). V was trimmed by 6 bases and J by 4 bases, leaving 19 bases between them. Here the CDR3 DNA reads TGTGCCAGTAGGACCCGGGACCACCATGGGTACGAGCAGTACTTC. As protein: CASRTRDHHGYEQYF.

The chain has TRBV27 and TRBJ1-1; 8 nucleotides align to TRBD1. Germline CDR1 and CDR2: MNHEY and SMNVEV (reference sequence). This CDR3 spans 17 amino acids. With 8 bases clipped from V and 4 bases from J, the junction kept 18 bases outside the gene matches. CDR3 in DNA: TGTGCCAGCCGGTCCGTAGGGACAGGTTCATCTCGCACTGAAGCTTTCTTT. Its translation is CASRSVGTGSSRTEAFF.